This T cell receptor (beta chain) is drawn from a study of T cell changes during pregnancy in multiple sclerosis. The germline gives CDR1 SGHTS, CDR2 YDEGEE. The CDR3 consists of 14 residues. V shed 0 bases and J shed 6 bases, with 13 bases lying between them. Using immunoSEQ multiplex PCR, the repertoire was profiled, and TCRdb retains in-frame clones only, with some absent. The sample lists about 70,000 clones, approximately 92% occurring once. The J gene is TRBJ2-7, the V gene TRBV5-8, with D maybe TRBD1 (6 bases). The source material was peripheral blood, sampled in the second trimester of pregnancy. The source of this sequence is a female donor in good health, enrolled as a control in a pregnancy study. The CDR3 spells CASSLGRGDLEQYF. The CDR3 DNA reads as TGTGCCAGCAGCTTGGGCAGGGGCGACCTCGAGCAGTACTTC.